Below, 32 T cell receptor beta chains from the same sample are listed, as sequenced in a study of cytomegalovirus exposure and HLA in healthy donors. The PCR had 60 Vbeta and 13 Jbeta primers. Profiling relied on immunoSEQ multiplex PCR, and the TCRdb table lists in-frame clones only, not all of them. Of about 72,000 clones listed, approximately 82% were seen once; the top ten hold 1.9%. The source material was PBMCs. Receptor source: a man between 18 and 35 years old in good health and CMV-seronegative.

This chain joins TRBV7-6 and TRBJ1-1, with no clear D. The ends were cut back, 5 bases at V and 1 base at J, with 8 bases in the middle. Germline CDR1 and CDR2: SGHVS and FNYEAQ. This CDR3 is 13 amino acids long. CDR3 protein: CASSPRENTEAFF. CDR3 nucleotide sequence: TGTGCCAGCAGCCCCCGGGAGAACACTGAAGCTTTCTTT. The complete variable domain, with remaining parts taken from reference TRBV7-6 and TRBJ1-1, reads GAGVSQSPRYKVTKRGQDVALRCDPISGHVSLYWYRQALGQGPEFLTYFNYEAQQDKSGLPNDRFSAERPEGSISTLTIQRTEQRDSAMYRCASSPRENTEAFFGQGTRLTVV.

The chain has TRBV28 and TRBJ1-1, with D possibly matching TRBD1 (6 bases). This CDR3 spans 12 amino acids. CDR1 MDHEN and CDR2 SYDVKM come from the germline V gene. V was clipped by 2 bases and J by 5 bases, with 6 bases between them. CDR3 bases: TGTGCCAGCAGTTTAACAGGGACTGAAGCTTTCTTT. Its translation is CASSLTGTEAFF.

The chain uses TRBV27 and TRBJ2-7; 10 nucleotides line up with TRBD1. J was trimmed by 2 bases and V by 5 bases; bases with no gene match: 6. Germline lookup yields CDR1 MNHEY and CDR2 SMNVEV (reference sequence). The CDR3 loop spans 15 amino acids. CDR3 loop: CASSPRTGGTYEQYF. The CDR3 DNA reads TGTGCCAGCAGTCCCCGGACAGGGGGGACCTACGAGCAGTACTTC.

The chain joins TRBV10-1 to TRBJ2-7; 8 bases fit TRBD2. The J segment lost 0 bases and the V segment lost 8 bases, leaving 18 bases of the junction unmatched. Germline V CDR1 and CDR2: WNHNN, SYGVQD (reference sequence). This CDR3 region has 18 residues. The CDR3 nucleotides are TGCGCCAGCGGAGCGGGGGCTAGCGGGCCATCGAGCTCCTACGAGCAGTACTTC. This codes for CASGAGASGPSSSYEQYF.

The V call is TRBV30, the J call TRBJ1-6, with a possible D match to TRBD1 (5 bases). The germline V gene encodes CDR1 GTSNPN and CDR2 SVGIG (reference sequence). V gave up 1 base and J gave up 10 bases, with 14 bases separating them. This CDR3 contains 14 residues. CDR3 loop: CAWSEGAGKSPLHF. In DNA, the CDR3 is TGTGCCTGGAGTGAAGGGGCTGGGAAGTCACCCCTCCACTTT.

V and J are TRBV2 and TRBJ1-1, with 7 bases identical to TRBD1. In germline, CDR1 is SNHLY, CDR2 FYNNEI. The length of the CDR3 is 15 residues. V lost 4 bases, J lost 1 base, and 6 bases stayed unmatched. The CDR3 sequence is CASSGQGTANTEAFF. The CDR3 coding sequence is TGTGCCAGCAGTGGCCAAGGGACAGCGAACACTGAAGCTTTCTTT.

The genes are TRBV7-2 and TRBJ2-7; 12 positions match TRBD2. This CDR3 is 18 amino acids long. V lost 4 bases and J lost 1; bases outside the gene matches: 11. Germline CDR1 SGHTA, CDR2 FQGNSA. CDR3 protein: CASSWRATSGGRSYEQYF. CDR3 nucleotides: TGTGCCAGCAGCTGGAGGGCTACTAGCGGGGGGCGGTCCTACGAGCAGTACTTC.

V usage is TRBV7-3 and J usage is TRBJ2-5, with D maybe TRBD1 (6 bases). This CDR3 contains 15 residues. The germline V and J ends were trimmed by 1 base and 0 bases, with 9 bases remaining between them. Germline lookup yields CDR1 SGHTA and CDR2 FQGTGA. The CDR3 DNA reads TGTGCCAGCAGCTTAATACCAGGGGACCAAGAGACCCAGTACTTC. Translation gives CASSLIPGDQETQYF.

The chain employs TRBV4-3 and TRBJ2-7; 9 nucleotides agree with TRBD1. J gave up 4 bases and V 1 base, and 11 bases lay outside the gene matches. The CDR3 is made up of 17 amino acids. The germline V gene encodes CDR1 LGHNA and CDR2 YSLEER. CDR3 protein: CASSQGTAGQGKYEQYF. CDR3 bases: TGCGCCAGCAGCCAAGGGACGGCGGGACAGGGAAAGTACGAGCAGTACTTC.

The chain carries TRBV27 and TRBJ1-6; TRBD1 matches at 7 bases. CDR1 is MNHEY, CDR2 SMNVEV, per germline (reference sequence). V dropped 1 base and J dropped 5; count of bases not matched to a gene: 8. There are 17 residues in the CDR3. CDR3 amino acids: CASSLFPPGQNNSPLHF. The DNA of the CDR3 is TGTGCCAGCAGTTTATTCCCCCCGGGACAGAATAATTCACCCCTCCACTTT.

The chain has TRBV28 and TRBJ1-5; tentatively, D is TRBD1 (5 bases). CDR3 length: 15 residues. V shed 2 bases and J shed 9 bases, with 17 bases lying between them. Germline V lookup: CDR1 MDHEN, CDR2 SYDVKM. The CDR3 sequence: CASSLTSQGKPPQHF. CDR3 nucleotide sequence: TGTGCCAGCAGTTTAACGTCCCAGGGAAAGCCGCCCCAGCATTTT.

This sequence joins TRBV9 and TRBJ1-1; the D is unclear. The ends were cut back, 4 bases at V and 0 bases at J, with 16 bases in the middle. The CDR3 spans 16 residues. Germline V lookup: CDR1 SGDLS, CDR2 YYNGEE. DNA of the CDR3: TGTGCCAGCAGCACTCCACGGGAGGGTTTGAACACTGAAGCTTTCTTT. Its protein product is CASSTPREGLNTEAFF.

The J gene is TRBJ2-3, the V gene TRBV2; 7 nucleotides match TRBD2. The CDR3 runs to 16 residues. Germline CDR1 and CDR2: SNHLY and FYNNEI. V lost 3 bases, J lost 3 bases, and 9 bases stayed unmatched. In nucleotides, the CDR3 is TGTGCCAGCAGTGATGTCGCGGGAGAATTAACAGATACGCAGTATTTT. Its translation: CASSDVAGELTDTQYF. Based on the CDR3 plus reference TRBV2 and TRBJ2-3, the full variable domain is EPEVTQTPSHQVTQMGQEVILRCVPISNHLYFYWYRQILGQKVEFLVSFYNNEISEKSEIFDDQFSVERPDGSNFTLKIRSTKLEDSAMYFCASSDVAGELTDTQYFGPGTRLTVL.

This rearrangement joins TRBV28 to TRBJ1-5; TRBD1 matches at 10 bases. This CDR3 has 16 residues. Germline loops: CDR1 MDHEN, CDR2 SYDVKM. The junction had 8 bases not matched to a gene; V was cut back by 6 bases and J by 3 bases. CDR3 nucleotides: TGTGCCAGCAGGATCGGGACAGGGGCCGTCAATCAGCCCCAGCATTTT. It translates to CASRIGTGAVNQPQHF.

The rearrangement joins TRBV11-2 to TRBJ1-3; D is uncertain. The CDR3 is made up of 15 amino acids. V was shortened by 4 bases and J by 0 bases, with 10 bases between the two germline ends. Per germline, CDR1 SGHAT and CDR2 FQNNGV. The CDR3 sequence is CASSSLRGSGNTIYF. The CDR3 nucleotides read TGTGCCAGCAGCTCGCTCCGGGGCTCTGGAAACACCATATATTTT.

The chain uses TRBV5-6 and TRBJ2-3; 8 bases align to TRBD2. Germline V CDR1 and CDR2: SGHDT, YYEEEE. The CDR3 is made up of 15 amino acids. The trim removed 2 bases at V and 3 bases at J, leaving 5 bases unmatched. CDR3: CASSLLRGGTDTQYF. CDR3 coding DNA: TGTGCCAGCAGCTTATTACGCGGGGGGACAGATACGCAGTATTTT.

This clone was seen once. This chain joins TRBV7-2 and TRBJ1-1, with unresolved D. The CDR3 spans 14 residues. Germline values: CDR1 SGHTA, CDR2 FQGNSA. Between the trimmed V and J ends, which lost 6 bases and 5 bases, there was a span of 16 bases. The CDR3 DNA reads TGTGCCAGCAGGACCTTCGGGCGGGAGACTGAAGCTTTCTTT. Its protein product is CASRTFGRETEAFF.

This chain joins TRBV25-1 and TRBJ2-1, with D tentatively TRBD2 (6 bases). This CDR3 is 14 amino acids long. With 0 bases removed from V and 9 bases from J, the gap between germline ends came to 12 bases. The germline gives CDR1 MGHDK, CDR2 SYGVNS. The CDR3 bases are TGTGCCAGCAGTGAATATTGGGGGGACGCTGAGCAGTTCTTC. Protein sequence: CASSEYWGDAEQFF.

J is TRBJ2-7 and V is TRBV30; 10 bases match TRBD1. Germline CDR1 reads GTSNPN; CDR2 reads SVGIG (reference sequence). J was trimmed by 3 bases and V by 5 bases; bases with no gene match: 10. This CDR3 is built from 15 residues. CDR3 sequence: CAWGTGQGENYEQYF. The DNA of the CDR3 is TGTGCCTGGGGGACCGGACAGGGGGAGAACTACGAGCAGTACTTC.

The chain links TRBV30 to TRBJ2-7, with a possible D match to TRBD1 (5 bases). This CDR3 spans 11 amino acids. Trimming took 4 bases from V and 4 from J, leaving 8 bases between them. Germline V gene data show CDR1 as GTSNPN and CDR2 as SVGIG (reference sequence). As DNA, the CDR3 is TGTGCCTGGATGACAGCATACGAGCAGTACTTC. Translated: CAWMTAYEQYF.

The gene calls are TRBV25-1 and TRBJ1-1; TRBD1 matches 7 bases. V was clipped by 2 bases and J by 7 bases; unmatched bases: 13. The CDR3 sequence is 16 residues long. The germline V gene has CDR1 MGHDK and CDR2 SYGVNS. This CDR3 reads CASSELGSGTENEAFF. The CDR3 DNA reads TGTGCCAGCAGTGAACTCGGTTCCGGGACAGAAAATGAAGCTTTCTTT.

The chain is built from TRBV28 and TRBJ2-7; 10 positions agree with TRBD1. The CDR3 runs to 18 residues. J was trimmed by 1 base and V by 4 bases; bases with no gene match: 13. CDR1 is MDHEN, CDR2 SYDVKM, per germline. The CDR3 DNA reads TGTGCCAGCAGTTCGCTGCTGCATAGGACAGGGGGGTCCTACGAGCAGTACTTC. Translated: CASSSLLHRTGGSYEQYF.

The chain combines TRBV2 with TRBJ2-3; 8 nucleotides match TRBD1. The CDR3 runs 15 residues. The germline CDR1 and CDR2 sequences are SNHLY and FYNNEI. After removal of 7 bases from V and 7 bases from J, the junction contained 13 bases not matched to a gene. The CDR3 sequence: CASTEGQGARNTQYF. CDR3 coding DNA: TGTGCCAGCACCGAAGGTCAGGGGGCGCGAAATACGCAGTATTTT.

The CDR3 protein is CASRTTGQGGYTF. Written as DNA, the CDR3 is TGTGCCAGCAGGACAACCGGACAGGGCGGCTACACCTTC. The chain carries TRBV28 and TRBJ1-2, with 8 positions matching TRBD1. V was pared by 6 bases and J by 8 bases, with 8 bases of the junction left unmatched. Germline loops: CDR1 MDHEN, CDR2 SYDVKM. CDR3 length: 13 residues.

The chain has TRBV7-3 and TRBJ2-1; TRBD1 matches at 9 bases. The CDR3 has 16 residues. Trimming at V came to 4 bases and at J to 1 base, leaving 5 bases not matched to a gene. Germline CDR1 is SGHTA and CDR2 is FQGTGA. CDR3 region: CASSSPGTGSYNEQFF. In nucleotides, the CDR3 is TGTGCCAGCAGCTCTCCCGGGACAGGGTCCTACAATGAGCAGTTCTTC.

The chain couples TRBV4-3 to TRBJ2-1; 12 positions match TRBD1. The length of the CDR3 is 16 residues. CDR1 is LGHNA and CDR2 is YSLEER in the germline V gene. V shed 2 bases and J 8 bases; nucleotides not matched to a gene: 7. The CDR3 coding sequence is TGCGCCAGCAGCCAACAGCCGGGACAGGGGGCCGATGAGCAGTTCTTC. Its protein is CASSQQPGQGADEQFF.

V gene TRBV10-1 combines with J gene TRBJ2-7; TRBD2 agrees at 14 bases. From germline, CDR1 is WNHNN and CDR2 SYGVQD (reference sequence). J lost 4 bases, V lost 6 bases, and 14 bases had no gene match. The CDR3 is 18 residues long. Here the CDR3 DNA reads TGCGCCAGCAGGCGCACGAAGAGGACTAGCGGGAGGATTTACGAGCAGTACTTC. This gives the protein CASRRTKRTSGRIYEQYF.

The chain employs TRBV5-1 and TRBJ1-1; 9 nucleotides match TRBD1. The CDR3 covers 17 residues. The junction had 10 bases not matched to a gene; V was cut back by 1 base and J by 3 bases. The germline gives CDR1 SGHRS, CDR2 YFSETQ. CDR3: CASSLLIRDREDTEAFF. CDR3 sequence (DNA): TGCGCCAGCAGCTTGTTGATTCGGGACAGGGAGGACACTGAAGCTTTCTTT.

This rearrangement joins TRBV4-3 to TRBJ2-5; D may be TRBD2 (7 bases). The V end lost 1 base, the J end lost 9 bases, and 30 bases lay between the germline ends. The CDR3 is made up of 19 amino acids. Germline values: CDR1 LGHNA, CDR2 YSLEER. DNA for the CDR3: TGCGCCAGCAGCCAAGGCACGGCTACCCAGGGGCGTCGTGGGGGGGCCCAGTACTTC. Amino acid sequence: CASSQGTATQGRRGGAQYF.

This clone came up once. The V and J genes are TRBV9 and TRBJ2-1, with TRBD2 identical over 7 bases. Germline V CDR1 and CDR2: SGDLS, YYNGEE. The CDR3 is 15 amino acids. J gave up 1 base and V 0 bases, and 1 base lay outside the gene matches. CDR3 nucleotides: TGTGCCAGCAGCGTAGTGGGACTATCCTACAATGAGCAGTTCTTC. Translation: CASSVVGLSYNEQFF.

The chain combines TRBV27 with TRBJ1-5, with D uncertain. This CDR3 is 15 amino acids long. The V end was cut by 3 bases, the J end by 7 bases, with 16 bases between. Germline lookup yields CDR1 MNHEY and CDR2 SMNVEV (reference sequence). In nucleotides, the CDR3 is TGTGCCAGCAGTTTTAATCGAGGGCCCGACCAGCCCCAGCATTTT. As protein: CASSFNRGPDQPQHF.

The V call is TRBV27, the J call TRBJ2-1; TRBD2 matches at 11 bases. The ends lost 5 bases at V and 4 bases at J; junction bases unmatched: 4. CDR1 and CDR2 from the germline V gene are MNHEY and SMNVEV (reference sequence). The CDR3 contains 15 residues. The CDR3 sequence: CASSPGLAEYNEQFF. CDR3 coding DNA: TGTGCCAGCAGTCCGGGACTAGCGGAGTACAATGAGCAGTTCTTC.